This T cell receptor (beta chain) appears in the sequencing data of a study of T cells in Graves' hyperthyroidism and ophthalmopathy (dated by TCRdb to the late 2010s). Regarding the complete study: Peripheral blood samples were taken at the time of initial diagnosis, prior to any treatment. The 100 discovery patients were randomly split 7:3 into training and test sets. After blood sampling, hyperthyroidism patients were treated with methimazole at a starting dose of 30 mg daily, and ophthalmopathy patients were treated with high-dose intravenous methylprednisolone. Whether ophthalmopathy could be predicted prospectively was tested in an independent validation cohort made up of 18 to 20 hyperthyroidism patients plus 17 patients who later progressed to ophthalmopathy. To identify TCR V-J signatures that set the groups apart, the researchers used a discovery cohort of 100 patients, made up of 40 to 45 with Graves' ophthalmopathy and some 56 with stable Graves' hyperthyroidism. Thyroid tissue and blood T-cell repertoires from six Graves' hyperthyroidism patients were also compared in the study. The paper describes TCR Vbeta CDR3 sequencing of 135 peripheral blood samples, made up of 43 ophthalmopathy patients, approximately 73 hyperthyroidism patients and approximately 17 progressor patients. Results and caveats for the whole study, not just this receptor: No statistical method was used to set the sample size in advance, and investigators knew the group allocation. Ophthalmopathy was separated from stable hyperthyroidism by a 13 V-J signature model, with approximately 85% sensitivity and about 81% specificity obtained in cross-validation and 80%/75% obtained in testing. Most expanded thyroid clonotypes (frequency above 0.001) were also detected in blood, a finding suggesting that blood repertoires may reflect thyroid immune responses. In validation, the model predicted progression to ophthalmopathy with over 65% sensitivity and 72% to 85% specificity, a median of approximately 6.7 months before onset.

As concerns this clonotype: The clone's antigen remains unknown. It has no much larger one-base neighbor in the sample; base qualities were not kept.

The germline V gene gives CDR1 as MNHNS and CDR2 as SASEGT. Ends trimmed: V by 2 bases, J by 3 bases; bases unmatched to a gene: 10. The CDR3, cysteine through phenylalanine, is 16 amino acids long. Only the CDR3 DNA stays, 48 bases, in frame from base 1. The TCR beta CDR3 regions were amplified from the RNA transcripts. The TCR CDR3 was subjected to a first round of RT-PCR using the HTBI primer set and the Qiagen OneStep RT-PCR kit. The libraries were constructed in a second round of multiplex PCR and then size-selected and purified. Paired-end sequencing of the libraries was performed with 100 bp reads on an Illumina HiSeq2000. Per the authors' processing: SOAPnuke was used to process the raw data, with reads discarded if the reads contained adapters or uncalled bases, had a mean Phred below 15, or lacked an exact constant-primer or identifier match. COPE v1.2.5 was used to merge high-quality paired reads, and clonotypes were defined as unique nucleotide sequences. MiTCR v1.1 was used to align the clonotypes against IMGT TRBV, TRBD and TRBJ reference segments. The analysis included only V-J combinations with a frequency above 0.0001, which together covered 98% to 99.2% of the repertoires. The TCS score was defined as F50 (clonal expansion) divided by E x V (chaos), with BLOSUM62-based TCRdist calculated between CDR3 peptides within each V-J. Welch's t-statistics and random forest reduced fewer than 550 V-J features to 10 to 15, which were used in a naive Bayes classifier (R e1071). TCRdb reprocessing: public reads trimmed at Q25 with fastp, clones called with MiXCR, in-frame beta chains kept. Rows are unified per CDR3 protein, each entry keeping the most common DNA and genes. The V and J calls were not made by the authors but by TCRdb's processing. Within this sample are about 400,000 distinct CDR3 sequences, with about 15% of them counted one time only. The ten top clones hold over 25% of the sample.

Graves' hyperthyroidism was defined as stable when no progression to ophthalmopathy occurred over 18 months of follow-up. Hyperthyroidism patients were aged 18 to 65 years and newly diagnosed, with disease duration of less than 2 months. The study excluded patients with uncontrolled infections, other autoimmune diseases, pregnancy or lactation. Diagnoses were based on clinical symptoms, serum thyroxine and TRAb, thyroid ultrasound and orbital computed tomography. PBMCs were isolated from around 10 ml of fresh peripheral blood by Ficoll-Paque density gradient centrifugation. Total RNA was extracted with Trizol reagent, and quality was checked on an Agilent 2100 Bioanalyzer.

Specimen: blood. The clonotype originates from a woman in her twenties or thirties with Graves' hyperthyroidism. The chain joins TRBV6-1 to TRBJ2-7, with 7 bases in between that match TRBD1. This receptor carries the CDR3 CASSEKDRERVYEQYF. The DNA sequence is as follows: TGTGCCAGCAGTGAAAAAGACAGGGAACGGGTCTACGAGCAGTACTTC.